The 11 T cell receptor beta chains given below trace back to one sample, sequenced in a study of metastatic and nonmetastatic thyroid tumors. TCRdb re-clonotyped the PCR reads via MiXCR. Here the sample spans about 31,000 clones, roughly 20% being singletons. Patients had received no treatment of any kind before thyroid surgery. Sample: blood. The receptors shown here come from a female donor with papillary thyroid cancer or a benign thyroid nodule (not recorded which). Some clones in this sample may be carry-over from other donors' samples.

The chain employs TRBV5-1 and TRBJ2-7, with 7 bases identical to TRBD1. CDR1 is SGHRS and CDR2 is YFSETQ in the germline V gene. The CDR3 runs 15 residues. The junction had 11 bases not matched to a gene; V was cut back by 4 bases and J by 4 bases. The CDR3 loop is CASSSGTASTYEQYF. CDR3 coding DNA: TGCGCCAGCAGCAGTGGGACAGCCAGTACTTACGAGCAGTACTTC.

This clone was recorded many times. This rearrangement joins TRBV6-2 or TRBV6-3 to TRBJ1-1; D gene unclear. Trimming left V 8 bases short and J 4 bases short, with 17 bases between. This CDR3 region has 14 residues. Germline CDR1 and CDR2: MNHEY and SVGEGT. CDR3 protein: CASFYSLLSTEAFF. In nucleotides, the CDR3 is TGTGCCAGCTTTTATAGTCTGCTCTCCACTGAAGCTTTCTTT.

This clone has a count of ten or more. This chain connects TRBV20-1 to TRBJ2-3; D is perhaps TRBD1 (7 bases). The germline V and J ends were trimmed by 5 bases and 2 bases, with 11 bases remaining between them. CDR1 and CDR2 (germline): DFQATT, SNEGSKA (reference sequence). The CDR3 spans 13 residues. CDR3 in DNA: TGCAGTGCTCCAGGGGGGAACACAGATACGCAGTATTTT. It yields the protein CSAPGGNTDTQYF.

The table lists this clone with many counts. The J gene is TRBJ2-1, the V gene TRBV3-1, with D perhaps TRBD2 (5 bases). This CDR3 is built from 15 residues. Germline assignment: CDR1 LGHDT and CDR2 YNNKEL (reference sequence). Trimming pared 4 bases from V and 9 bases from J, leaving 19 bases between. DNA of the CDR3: TGTGCCAGCAGCCGAAACCTCGTACTAGGGCTTGAGCAGTTCTTC. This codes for CASSRNLVLGLEQFF.

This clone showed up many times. The chain's CDR3 is CASSYRAEAFF. The CDR3 DNA sequence: TGTGCCAGCTCGTACCGGGCCGAAGCTTTCTTT. The chain has TRBV18 and TRBJ1-1; no clear D gene. V was pared by 6 bases and J by 8 bases, with 10 bases between. Germline CDR1 and CDR2: KGHSH and LQKENI. The length of the CDR3 is 11 residues. Full variable domain (outside the CDR3, taken from reference TRBV18 and TRBJ1-1): NAGVMQNPRHLVRRRGQEARLRCSPMKGHSHVYWYRQLPEEGLKFMVYLQKENIIDESGMPKERFSAEFPKEGPSILRIQQVVRGDSAAYFCASSYRAEAFFGQGTRLTVV.

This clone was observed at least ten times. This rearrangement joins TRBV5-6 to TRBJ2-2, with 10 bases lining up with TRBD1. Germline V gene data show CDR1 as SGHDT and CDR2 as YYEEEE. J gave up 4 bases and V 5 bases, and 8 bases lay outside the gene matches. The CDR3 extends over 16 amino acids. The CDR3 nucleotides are TGTGCCAGCAGTCCCGACAGGGGGCGCTTCACCGGGGAGCTGTTTTTT. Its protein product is CASSPDRGRFTGELFF. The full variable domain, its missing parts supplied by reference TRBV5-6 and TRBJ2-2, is DAGVTQSPTHLIKTRGQQVTLRCSPKSGHDTVSWYQQALGQGPQFIFQYYEEEERQRGNFPDRFSGHQFPNYSSELNVNALLLGDSALYLCASSPDRGRFTGELFFGEGSRLTVL.

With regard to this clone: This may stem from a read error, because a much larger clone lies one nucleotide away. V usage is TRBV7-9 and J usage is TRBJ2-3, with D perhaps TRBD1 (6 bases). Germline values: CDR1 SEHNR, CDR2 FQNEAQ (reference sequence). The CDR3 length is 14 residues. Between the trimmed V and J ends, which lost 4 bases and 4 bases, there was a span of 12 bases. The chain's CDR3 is CASSSRQASDTQYF. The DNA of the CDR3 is TGTGCCAGCAGCTCTAGACAGGCATCAGATACGCAGTATTTT.

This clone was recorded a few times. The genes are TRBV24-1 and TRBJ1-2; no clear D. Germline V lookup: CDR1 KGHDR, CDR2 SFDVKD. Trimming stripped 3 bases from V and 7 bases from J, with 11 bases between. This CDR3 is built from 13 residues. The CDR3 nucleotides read TGTGCCACCAGTGATCCTGGGTGGCGTGGCTACACCTTC. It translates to CATSDPGWRGYTF.

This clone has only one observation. The CDR3 nucleotides read TGCAGTGCTAGGGACCGTTGGGGAAACACCATATATTTT. This gives the protein CSARDRWGNTIYF. This sequence joins TRBV20-1 and TRBJ1-3; D not certain. V lost 3 bases to trimming and J lost 4 bases, with 10 bases between them. The CDR3 spans 13 residues. The germline gives CDR1 DFQATT, CDR2 SNEGSKA (reference sequence).

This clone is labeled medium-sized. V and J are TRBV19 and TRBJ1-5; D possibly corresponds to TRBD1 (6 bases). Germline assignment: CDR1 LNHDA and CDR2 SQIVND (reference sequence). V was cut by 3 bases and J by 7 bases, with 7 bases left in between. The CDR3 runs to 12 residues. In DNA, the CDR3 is TGTGCCAGTAGTATTCAGGGGCAGCCCCAGCATTTT. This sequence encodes CASSIQGQPQHF. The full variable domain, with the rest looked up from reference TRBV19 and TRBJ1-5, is DGGITQSPKYLFRKEGQNVTLSCEQNLNHDAMYWYRQDPGQGLRLIYYSQIVNDFQKGDIAEGYSVSREKKESFPLTVTSAQKNPTAFYLCASSIQGQPQHFGDGTRLSIL.

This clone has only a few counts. The CDR3 DNA reads as TGTGCCAGCAGTACCAGGGACGAGCAGTACTTC. Protein: CASSTRDEQYF. The chain recombines TRBV6-1 with TRBJ2-7, with a tentative D call TRBD1 (5 bases). The CDR3 covers 11 residues. V was pared by 5 bases and J by 5 bases, with 7 bases between. Germline V gives CDR1 MNHNS, CDR2 SASEGT.